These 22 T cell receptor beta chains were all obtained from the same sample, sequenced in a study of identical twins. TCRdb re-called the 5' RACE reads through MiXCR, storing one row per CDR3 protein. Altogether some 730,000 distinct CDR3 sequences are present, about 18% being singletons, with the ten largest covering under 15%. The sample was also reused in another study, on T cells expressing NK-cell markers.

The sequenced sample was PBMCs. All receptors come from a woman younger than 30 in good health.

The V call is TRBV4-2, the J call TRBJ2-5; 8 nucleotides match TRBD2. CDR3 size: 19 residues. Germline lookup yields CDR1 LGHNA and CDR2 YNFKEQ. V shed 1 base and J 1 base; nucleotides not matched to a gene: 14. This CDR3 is CASSQVAGGGTIGQETQYF. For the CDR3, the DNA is TGTGCCAGCAGCCAAGTTGCCGGCGGGGGGACGATCGGCCAAGAGACCCAGTACTTC.

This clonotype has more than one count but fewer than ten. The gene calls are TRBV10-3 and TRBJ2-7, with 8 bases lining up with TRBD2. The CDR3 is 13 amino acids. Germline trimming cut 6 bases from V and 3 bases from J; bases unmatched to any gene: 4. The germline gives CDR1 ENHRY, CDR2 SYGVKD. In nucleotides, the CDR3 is TGTGCCATCAGAGACGGGGGGGACTACGAGCAGTACTTC. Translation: CAIRDGGDYEQYF.

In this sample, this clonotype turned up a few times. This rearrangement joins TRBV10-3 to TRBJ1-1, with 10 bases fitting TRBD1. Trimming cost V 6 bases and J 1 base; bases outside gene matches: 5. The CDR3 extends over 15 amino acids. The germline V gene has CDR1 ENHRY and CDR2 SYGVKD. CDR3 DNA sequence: TGTGCCATCAGGGGACAGGGGTCGGGGAACACTGAAGCTTTCTTT. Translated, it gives CAIRGQGSGNTEAFF.

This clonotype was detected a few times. The chain's CDR3 is CSVMTGLELGAFF. The CDR3 DNA reads as TGCAGCGTTATGACAGGGCTAGAACTGGGAGCTTTCTTT. The chain uses TRBV29-1 and TRBJ1-1, with 7 bases fitting TRBD1. V lost 5 bases to trimming and J lost 10 bases; unmatched junction nucleotides: 13. The germline CDR1 and CDR2 sequences are SQVTM and ANQGSEA. The CDR3 has 13 amino acids.

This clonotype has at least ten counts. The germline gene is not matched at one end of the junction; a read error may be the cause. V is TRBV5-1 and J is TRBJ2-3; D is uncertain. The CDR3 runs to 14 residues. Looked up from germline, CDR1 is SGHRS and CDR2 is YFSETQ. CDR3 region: CASSFGSSTDTQYF. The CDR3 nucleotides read TGTGCCAGCAGCTTCGGCAGCAGCACAGATACGCAGTATTTT.

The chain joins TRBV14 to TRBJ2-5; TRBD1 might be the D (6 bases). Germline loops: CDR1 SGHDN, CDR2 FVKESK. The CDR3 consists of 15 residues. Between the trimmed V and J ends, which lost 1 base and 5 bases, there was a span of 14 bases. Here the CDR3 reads CASSQAGARGETQYF. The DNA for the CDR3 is TGTGCCAGCAGCCAAGCAGGGGCGAGAGGGGAGACCCAGTACTTC.

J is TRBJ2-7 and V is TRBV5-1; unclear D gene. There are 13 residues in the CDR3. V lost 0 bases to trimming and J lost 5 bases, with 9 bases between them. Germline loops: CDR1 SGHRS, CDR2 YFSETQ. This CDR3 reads CASSLVLGNEQYF. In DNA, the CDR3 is TGCGCCAGCAGCTTGGTGTTGGGAAACGAGCAGTACTTC.

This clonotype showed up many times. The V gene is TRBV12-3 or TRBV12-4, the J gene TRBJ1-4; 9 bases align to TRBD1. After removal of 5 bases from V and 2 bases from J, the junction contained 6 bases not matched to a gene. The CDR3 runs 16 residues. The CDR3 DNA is TGTGCCAGCAGTCCGGGACAGGGTAACACTAATGAAAAACTGTTTTTT. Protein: CASSPGQGNTNEKLFF.

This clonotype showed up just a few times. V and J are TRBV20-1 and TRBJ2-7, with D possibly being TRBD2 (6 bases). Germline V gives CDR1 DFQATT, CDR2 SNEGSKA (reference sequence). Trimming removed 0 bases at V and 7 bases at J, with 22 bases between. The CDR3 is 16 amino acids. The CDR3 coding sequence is TGCAGTGCTAGAGATCCCTCTAAACTCGAGGGGAGGGAGCAGTACTTC. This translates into CSARDPSKLEGREQYF.

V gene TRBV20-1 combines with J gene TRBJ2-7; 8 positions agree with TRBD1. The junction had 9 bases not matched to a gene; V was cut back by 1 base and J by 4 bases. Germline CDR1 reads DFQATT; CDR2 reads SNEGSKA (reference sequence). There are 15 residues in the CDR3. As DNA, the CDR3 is TGCAGTGCTAGAGCCTTGGACAGGGACTTATACGAGCAGTACTTC. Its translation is CSARALDRDLYEQYF.

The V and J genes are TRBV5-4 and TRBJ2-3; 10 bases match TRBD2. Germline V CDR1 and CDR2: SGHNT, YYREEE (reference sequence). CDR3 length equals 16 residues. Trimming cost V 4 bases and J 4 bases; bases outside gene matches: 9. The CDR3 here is CASSPLAGPLPDTQYF. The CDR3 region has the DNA TGTGCCAGCAGCCCACTAGCGGGGCCCCTTCCAGATACGCAGTATTTT.

The CDR3 DNA follows: TGCAGCGTTGAAGACTGGGGAGGGAAGCCCCAGCATTTT. Translating it yields CSVEDWGGKPQHF. The chain links TRBV29-1 to TRBJ1-5; D is ambiguous. Trimming cost V 0 bases and J 8 bases, with 11 bases left between them. The CDR3 consists of 13 residues. Germline-derived CDR1 and CDR2 are SQVTM and ANQGSEA.

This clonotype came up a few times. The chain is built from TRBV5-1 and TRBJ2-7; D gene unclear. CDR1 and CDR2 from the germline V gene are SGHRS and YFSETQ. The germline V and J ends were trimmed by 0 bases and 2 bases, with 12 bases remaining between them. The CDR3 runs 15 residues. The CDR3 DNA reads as TGCGCCAGCAGCTTGGGCTACCAGATTACCTACGAGCAGTACTTC. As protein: CASSLGYQITYEQYF.

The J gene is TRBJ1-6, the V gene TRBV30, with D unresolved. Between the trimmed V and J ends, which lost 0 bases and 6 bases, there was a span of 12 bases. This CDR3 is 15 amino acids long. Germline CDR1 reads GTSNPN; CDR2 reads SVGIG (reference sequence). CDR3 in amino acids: CAWSVGQASNSPLHF. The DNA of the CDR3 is TGTGCCTGGAGTGTCGGCCAGGCCTCTAATTCACCCCTCCACTTT.

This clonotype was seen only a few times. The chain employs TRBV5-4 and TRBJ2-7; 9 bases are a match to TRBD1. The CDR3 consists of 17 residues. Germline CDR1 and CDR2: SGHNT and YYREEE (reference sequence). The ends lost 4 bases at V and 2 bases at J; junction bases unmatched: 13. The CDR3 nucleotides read TGTGCCAGCAGCCCGACAGGGGGAAACAACTATCCCTACGAGCAGTACTTC. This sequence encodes CASSPTGGNNYPYEQYF.

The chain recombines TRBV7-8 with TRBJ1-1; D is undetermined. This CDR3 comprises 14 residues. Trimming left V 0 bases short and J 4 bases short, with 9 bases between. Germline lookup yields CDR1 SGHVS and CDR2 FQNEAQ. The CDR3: CASSLAGWVTEAFF. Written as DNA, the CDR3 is TGTGCCAGCAGCTTAGCAGGGTGGGTCACTGAAGCTTTCTTT.

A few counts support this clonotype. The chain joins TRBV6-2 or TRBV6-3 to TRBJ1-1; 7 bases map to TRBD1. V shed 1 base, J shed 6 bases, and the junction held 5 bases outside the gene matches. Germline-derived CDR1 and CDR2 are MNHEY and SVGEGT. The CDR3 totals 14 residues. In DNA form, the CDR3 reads TGTGCCAGCAGTTACTTCGCAGGGGGGGCTGAAGCTTTCTTT. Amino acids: CASSYFAGGAEAFF.

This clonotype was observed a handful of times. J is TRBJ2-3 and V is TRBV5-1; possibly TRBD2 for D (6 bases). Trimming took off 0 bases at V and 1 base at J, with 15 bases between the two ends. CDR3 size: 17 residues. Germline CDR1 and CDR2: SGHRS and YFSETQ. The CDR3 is CASSLDYGGARTDTQYF. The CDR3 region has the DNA TGCGCCAGCAGCTTGGATTACGGCGGGGCCCGCACAGATACGCAGTATTTT.

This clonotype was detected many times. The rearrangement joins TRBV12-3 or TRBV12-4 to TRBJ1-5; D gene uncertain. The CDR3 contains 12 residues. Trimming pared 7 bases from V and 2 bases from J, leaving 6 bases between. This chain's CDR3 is CASTNGNQPQHF. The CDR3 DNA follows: TGTGCCAGCACCAACGGCAATCAGCCCCAGCATTTT.

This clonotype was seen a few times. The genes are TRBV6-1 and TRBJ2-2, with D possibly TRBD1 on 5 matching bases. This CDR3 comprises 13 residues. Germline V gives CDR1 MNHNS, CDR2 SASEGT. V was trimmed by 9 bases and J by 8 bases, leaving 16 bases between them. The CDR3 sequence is CASLAGASGELFF. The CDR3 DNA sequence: TGTGCCAGTTTAGCTGGGGCATCAGGGGAGCTGTTTTTT.

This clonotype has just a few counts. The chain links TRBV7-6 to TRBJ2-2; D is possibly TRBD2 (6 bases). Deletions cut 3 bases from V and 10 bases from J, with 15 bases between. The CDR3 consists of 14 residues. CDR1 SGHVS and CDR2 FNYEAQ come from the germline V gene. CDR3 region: CASSFLAGKEELFF. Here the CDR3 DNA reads TGTGCCAGCAGCTTTTTGGCGGGAAAGGAGGAGCTGTTTTTT. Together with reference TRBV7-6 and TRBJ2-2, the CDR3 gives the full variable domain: GAGVSQSPRYKVTKRGQDVALRCDPISGHVSLYWYRQALGQGPEFLTYFNYEAQQDKSGLPNDRFSAERPEGSISTLTIQRTEQRDSAMYRCASSFLAGKEELFFGEGSRLTVL.

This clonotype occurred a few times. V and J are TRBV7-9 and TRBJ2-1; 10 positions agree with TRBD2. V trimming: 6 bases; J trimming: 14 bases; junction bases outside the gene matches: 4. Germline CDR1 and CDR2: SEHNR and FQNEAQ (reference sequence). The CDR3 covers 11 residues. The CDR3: CASSPTSGKFF. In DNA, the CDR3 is TGTGCCAGCAGTCCTACTAGCGGGAAGTTCTTC.